The text below deals with one T cell receptor beta chain. Antigen: not known. Donors, healthy HIV-negative adults, lacked recent acute infections or vaccinations. All the donors were Caucasian adults who lived in Nashville, Tennessee. These data originate in a study of shared clonotypes between healthy human individuals. Generated by immunoSEQ multiplex PCR, the TCRdb table keeps only in-frame clones and is missing some. The sample records a few million clones, 85% to 95% being singletons. The study's findings and limits: The naive CD4 repertoires of several donors were compared, and around 5.1% of clonotypes were shared. Relative to memory subsets, naive subsets generally showed larger estimated richness.

CDR1 SGHDT and CDR2 YYEEEE come from the germline V gene. This CDR3 has 16 residues. V shed 4 bases and J 4 bases; nucleotides not matched to a gene: 8. Sequenced: naive CD4+ T cells from PBMCs. The subset was: CD45RA+ positively selected. The rearrangement links TRBV5-6 to TRBJ1-3, with TRBD1 identical over 10 bases. The source is a man aged 18 to 30 in good health. Some clones in this sample may be carry-over from other donors' samples. The CDR3 here is CASSLDRGSVGNTIYF. CDR3 nucleotide sequence: TGTGCCAGCAGCCTGGACAGGGGGTCTGTCGGAAACACCATATATTTT. Together with reference TRBV5-6 and TRBJ1-3, the CDR3 gives the full variable domain: DAGVTQSPTHLIKTRGQQVTLRCSPKSGHDTVSWYQQALGQGPQFIFQYYEEEERQRGNFPDRFSGHQFPNYSSELNVNALLLGDSALYLCASSLDRGSVGNTIYFGEGSWLTVV.